A selection of T cell receptor beta chains follows, all from one sample in a study of blood T cell repertoires in COVID-19. Generated by immunoSEQ multiplex PCR, the TCRdb table keeps only in-frame clones and is missing some. This sample has tens of thousands of clones, with around 91% found just once. The sequenced sample consisted of peripheral blood. Receptors originate from a human donor in a cohort sampled during active COVID-19. CDR3s include the opening cysteine and the closing phenylalanine or tryptophan. The D gene is left open where the match is weak. Clone size appears in some rows only: once, few, many, or a class for an expanded clone.

CASSPIRDSREKLFF	TGTGCCAGCTCACCAATCCGGGACAGCCGGGAAAAACTGTTTTTT	TRBD1	TRBV18	.	TRBJ1-4
CASSRQGNTEAFF	TGTGCCAGTTCGAGACAGGGGAACACTGAAGCTTTCTTT	TRBD1	TRBV19	.	TRBJ1-1
CASSESGQGAYEQYF	TGTGCCAGCAGTGAATCAGGACAGGGGGCCTACGAGCAGTACTTC	TRBD1	TRBV2	.	TRBJ2-7
CASSLDFGRGRLSTDTQYF	TGTGCCAGCAGCTTAGATTTTGGCAGGGGGCGTTTAAGCACAGATACGCAGTATTTT	TRBD1	TRBV7-2	.	TRBJ2-3
CASSQGGGYYNEQFF	TGTGCCAGCAGCCAAGGCGGGGGTTACTACAATGAGCAGTTCTTC	TRBD2	TRBV3-1/TRBV3-2	.	TRBJ2-1
CASSLTSGSATGELFF	TGTGCCAGCAGCTTGACTAGCGGGTCAGCAACCGGGGAGCTGTTTTTT	TRBD2	TRBV9	.	TRBJ2-2
CAWTMQTEAFF	TGTGCCTGGACCATGCAGACTGAAGCTTTCTTT	.	TRBV30	.	TRBJ1-1
CASSMPRGGNTIYF	TGTGCCAGCTCAATGCCCCGAGGAGGAAACACCATATATTTT	.	TRBV18	.	TRBJ1-3
CASSLYWTSGGETQYF	TGTGCCAGCAGCTTATACTGGACTAGCGGGGGGGAGACCCAGTACTTC	TRBD2	TRBV7-3	.	TRBJ2-5
CASSNGGPGTVIGEQYF	TGTGCCAGCAGCAACGGTGGGCCCGGGACAGTCATTGGCGAGCAGTACTTC	TRBD1	TRBV2	.	TRBJ2-7
CASSSAVTGVGNTIYF	TGTGCCAGCAGCTCCGCAGTGACAGGGGTTGGAAACACCATATATTTT	TRBD1	TRBV13	.	TRBJ1-3
CASSVSTRDDGYTF	TGTGCCAGCAGCGTGTCCACCAGGGATGATGGCTACACCTTC	.	TRBV9	.	TRBJ1-2
CAISEGAGINIQYF	TGTGCCATCAGTGAAGGAGCAGGGATTAACATTCAGTACTTC	.	TRBV10-3	.	TRBJ2-4
CASSQEGQDQSEAFF	TGTGCCAGCAGCCAAGAGGGACAGGACCAATCTGAAGCTTTCTTT	TRBD1	TRBV3-1/TRBV3-2	.	TRBJ1-1
CASSHGDRDDNEQFF	TGTGCCAGCAGTCACGGGGACAGGGACGACAATGAGCAGTTCTTC	TRBD1	TRBV5-8	.	TRBJ2-1
CASSLEVLSGKNIQYF	TGCGCCAGCAGCTTGGAGGTCCTCTCAGGCAAAAACATTCAGTACTTC	.	TRBV5-1	once	TRBJ2-4
CASSLEGRGYGYTF	TGTGCCAGCAGCTTAGAAGGCAGGGGGTATGGCTACACCTTC	TRBD1	TRBV7-2	once	TRBJ1-2
CASSVQGAKETQYF	TGTGCCAGCAGCGTCCAGGGGGCGAAGGAGACCCAGTACTTC	TRBD1	TRBV5-6	.	TRBJ2-5
CATSDLNTSQRNYGYTF	TGTGCCACCAGTGATTTGAACACCTCCCAGAGGAACTATGGCTACACCTTC	.	TRBV24-1	.	TRBJ1-2
CATNGGGEKLFF	TGTGCCACTAACGGGGGGGGTGAAAAACTGTTTTTT	.	TRBV19	.	TRBJ1-4
CATSPRGGGYNEQFF	TGTGCCACCAGCCCTAGGGGTGGGGGGTACAATGAGCAGTTCTTC	.	TRBV15	.	TRBJ2-1
CASSLSVGPYEQYF	TGTGCCAGCAGCTTATCGGTGGGGCCCTACGAGCAGTACTTC	.	TRBV7-8	.	TRBJ2-7
CASYRGQGYNEQFF	TGTGCCAGCTACAGGGGCCAGGGGTACAATGAGCAGTTCTTC	TRBD1	TRBV19	.	TRBJ2-1
CASSLERGGEQFF	TGCGCCAGCAGCTTGGAACGGGGGGGTGAGCAGTTCTTC	TRBD2	TRBV5-1	once	TRBJ2-1
CAISESISGGRGEQFF	TGTGCCATCAGTGAGTCGATTTCGGGGGGGCGAGGTGAGCAGTTCTTC	TRBD2	TRBV10-3	once	TRBJ2-1
CASSHGTARYNEQFF	TGTGCCAGCAGCCACGGGACAGCTAGGTACAATGAGCAGTTCTTC	TRBD1	TRBV7-2	.	TRBJ2-1
CASSTGGANWGNEQFF	TGTGCCAGTAGTACAGGAGGTGCGAATTGGGGCAATGAGCAGTTCTTC	.	TRBV19	.	TRBJ2-1
CASSLYFQGTGYTF	TGTGCCAGCAGCTTATATTTCCAGGGTACTGGCTACACCTTC	.	TRBV7-2	.	TRBJ1-2